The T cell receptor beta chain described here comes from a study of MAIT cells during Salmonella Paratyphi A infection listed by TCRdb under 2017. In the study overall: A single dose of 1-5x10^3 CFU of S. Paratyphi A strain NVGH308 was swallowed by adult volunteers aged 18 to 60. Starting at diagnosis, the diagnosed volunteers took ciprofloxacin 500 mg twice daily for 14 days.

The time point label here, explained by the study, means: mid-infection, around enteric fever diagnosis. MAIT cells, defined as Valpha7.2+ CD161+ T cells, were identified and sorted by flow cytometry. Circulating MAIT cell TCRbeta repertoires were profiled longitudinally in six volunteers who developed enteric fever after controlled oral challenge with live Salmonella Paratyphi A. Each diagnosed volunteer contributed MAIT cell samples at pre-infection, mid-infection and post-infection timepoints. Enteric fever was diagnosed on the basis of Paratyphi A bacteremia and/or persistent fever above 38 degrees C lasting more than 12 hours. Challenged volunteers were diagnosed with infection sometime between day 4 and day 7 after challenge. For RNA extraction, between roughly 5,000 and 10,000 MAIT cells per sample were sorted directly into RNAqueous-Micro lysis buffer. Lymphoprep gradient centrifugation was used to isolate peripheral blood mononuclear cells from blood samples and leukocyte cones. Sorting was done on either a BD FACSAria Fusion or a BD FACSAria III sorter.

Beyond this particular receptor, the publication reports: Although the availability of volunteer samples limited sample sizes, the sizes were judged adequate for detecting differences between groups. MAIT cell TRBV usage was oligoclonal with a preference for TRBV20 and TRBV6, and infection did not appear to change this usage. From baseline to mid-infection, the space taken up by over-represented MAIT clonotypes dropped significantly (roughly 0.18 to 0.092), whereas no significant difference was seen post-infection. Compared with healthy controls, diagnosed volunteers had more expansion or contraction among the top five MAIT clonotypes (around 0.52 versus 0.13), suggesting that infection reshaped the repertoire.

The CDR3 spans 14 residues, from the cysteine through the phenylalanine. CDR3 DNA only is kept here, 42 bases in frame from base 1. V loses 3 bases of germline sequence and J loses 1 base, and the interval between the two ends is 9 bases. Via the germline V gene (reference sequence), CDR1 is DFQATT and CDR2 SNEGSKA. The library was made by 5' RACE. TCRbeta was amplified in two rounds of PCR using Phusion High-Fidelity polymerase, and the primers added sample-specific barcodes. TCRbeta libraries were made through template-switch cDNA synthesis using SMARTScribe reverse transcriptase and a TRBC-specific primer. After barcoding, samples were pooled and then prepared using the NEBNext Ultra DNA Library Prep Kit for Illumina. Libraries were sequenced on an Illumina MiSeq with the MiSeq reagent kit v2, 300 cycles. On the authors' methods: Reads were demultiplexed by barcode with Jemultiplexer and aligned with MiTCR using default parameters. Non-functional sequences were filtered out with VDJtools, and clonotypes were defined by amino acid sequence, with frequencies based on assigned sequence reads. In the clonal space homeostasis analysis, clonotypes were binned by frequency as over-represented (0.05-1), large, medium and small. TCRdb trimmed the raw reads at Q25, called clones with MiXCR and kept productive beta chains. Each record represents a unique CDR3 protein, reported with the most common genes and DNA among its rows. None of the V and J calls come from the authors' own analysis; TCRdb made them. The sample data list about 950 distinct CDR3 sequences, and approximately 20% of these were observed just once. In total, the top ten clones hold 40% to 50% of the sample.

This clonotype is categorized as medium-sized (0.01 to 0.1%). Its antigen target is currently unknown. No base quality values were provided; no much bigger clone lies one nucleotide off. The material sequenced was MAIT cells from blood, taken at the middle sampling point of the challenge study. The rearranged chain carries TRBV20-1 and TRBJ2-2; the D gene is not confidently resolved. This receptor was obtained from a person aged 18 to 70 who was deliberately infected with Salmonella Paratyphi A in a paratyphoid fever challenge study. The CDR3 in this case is CSARDFQNTGELFF. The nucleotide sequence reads TGCAGTGCTAGGGATTTTCAGAACACCGGGGAGCTGTTTTTT.